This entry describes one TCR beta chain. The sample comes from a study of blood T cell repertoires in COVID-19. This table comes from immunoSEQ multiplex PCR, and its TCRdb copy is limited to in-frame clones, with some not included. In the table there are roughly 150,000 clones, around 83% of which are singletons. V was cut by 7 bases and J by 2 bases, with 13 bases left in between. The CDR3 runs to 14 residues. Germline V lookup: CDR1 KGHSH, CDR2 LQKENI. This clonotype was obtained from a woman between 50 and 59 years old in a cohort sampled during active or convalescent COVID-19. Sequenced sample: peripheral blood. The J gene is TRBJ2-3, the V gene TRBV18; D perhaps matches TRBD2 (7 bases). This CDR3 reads CASFGGGITDTQYF. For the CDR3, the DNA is TGTGCCAGCTTTGGCGGGGGCATCACAGATACGCAGTATTTT.